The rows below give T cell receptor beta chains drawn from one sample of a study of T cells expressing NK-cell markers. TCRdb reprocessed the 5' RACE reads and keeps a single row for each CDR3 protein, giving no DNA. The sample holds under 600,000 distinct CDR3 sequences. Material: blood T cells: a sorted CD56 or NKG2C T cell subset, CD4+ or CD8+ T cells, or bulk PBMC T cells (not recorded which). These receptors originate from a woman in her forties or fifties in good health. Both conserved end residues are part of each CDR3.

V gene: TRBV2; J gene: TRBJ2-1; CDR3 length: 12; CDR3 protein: CASSPGRSPQFF
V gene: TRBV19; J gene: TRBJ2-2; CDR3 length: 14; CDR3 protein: CASSSGLGNWELFF
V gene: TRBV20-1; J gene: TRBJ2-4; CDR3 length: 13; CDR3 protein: CSAPSLAKNIQYF
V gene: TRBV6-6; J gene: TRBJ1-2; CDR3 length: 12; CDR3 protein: CASSDRNYGYTF
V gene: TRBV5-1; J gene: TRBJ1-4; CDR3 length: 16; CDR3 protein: CASSLLYGQGAEKLFF
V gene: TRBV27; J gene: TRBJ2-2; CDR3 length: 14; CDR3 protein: CASSPQGFSGELFF
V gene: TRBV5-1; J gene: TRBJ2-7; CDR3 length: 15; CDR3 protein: CASSPGVAGVDEQYF
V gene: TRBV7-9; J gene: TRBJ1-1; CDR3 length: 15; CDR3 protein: CASSLALRVGTEAFF
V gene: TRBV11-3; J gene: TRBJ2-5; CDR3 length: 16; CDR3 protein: CASSPQIGPNQETQYF
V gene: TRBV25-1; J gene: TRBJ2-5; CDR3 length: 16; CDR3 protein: CASSEGGRVAQETQYF
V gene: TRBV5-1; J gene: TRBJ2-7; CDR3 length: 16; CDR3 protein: CASSSSLGTGGYEQYF
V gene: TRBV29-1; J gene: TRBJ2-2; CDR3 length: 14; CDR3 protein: CSVEVRQGSGELFF
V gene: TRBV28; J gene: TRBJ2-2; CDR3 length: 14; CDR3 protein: CASKKTANTGELFF
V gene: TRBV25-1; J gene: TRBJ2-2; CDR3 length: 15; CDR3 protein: CASSPVRGQTGELFF
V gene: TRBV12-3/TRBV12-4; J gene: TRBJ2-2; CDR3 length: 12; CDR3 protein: CASSPSSGELFF
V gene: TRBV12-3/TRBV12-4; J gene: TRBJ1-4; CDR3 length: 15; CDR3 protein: CASSSVDRVNEKLFF
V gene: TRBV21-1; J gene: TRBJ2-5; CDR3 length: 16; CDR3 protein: CASPQDGGGYQETQYF
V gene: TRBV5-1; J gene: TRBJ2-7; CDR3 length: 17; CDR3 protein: CASSLPSGSRLLREQYF
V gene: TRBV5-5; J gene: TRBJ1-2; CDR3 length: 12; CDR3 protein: CASSLVLRGYTF
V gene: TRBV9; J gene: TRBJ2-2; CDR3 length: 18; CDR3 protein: CASSAQDSGRRYTGELFF
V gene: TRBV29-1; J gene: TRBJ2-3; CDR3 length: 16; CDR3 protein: CSVEVLWTGSSDTQYF
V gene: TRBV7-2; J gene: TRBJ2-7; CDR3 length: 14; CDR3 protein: CASRRLGPSYEQYF
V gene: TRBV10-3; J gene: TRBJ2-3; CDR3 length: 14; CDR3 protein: CAISEGVVADTQYF
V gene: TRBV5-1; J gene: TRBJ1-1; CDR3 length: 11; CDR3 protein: CASSLDREAFF
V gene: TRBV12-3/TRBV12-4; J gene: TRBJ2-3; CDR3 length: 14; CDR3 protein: CASRRSSAPDTQYF
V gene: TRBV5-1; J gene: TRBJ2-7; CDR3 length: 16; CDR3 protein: CASSLAGGGLSYEQYF
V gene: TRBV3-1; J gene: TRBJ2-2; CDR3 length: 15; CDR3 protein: CASSQGRTTTGELFF
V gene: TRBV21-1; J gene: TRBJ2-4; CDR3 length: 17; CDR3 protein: CASSKTLRGQSKNIQYF
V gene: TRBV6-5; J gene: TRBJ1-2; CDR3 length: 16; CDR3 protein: CASSYRRSRGGYGYTF
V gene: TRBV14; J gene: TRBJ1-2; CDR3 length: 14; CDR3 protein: CASSPGQRVYGYTF
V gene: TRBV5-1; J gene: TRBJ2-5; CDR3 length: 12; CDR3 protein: CASSWSRETQYF
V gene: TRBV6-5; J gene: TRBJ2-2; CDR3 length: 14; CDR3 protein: CASGGGGYTGELFF
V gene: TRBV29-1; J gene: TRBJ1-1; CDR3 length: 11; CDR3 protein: CSSVHGTEAFF
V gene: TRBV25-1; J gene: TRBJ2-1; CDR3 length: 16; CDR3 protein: CASSGLASGRAREQFF
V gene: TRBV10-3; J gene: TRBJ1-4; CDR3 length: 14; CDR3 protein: CAISGGALDEKLFF
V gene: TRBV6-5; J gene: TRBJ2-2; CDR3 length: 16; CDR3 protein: CASSYNELSGTGELFF
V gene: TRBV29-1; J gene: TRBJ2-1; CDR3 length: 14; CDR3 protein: CSVEREGLRNEQFF